The sequence of this T cell receptor beta chain was determined in a study of beta chain features in type 1 diabetes. Findings of the study overall: The study found moderately but significantly shorter TCRB CDR3s in all four CD4+ subsets of Type 1 diabetes patients. Possible PCR preference for shorter templates applied equally to patients and controls.

Germline V lookup: CDR1 GTSNPN, CDR2 SVGIG (reference sequence). The CDR3 sequence is 14 residues long. Trimming stripped 3 bases from V and 2 bases from J, with 11 bases between. To note about this clone: The antigen is not known.

Expressed TCRB transcripts were sequenced, since all the RNA that had been isolated was reverse transcribed. TCRdb keeps only in-frame clones here, not all; method: immunoSEQ multiplex PCR. The table has 350,000 or so clones, about 18% seen once; the top ten hold under 0.055%. Source material: naive CD4+ T cells from blood. The chain carries TRBV30 and TRBJ1-3; D is uncertain. This receptor was identified in a woman between 18 and 29 years old in good health. The CDR3 nucleotides read TGTGCCTGGAGCCCCGGGGTTACTGGAAACACCATATATTTT. It codes for CAWSPGVTGNTIYF.